Listed below are T cell receptor beta chains from one sample, sequenced in a study of post-analysis software for immune sequencing data. TCRdb processed the PCR reads anew with MiXCR; each CDR3 protein has one entry. Counted here are under 200,000 distinct CDR3 sequences, 30% to 45% occurring once; the ten biggest clones make up around 30%. The sequenced sample was blood, obtained after autologous hematopoietic stem cell transplantation. Source of these receptors: a girl aged 5 to 17 with multiple sclerosis. Both conserved end residues are part of each CDR3. The size field is filled for only some rows; it gives once, few, many or a size class.

>few|TRBV6-5|TRBJ2-7
CASSYRLAGGPNSYEQYF
>few|TRBV5-8|TRBJ1-1
CASSFPSVADTEAFF
>-|TRBV7-2|-
CACSSRLGERNIQYF
>-|TRBV28|TRBJ2-5
CASGPQLAGLQETQYF
>-|TRBV2|TRBJ2-1
CASTAGQWTNNEQFF
>-|TRBV6-8|TRBJ1-1
CASSYIFWFMNTEAFF
>-|TRBV6-5|TRBJ2-7
CASSPPRYEQYF
>once|TRBV6-1|TRBJ2-3
CASSVSSGFPGDTQYF
>-|TRBV12-3/TRBV12-4|TRBJ2-2
CASSPWDRGVTGELFF
>-|TRBV5-1|TRBJ2-3
CASSSSTSGRASTDTQYF
>many|TRBV5-1|TRBJ2-1
CASSLATVTSLYNEQFF
>-|TRBV5-1|TRBJ2-1
CASSLAGSTKGAWFF
>few|TRBV4-1|TRBJ1-1
CASSPHREWPEAFF
>few|TRBV6-5|TRBJ2-3
CASSYSRGTSGSGGDTQYF
>-|TRBV10-3|TRBJ2-3
CAISTDGTGYPDTQYF
>few|TRBV24-1|TRBJ2-3
CATGWDTDTQYF
>-|TRBV20-1|TRBJ2-3
CSALRGGTQYF
>-|TRBV6-5|TRBJ2-6
CASRYLSGANVLTF
>many|TRBV5-5|TRBJ1-6
CASSLESSYLNSPLHF
>once|TRBV20-1|TRBJ2-7
CSARGKGTSGRYEQYF
>many|TRBV7-2|TRBJ1-2
CASSLDKVWGYTF
>-|TRBV15|TRBJ2-1
CATSRALAGGNEQFF
>-|TRBV27|TRBJ1-1
CASSFRVQAPGAFF
>-|TRBV6-5|TRBJ2-7
CASKVAGGRNEQYF
>-|TRBV20-1|TRBJ2-1
CSARVSAYNEQFF
>-|TRBV5-1|TRBJ2-3
CASSPQLVDTQYF
>-|TRBV11-2|-
CASSLDPGDRGLPYEQYF
>many|TRBV29-1|TRBJ2-1
CSVEGRVRNEQFF
>few|TRBV5-6|TRBJ1-5
CASSLLGQDNHQPQHF
>few|TRBV5-5|TRBJ2-2
CASSLEAPRELFF
>-|TRBV6-5|TRBJ2-3
CASSYFRASTDTQYF
>-|TRBV6-2/TRBV6-3|TRBJ2-7
CASSYAHTTDLYEQYF
>many|TRBV7-2|TRBJ2-1
CASSPSLAGHYNEQFF
>few|TRBV12-3/TRBV12-4|TRBJ2-1
CASSLRRLPNNEQFF
>many|TRBV29-1|TRBJ2-3
CSVEGASGRGDTQYF
>many|TRBV28|TRBJ2-7
CASWTRTGEQYF
>-|TRBV7-3|TRBJ2-3
CASRFGDTQYF
>many|TRBV29-1|TRBJ2-3
CSVEVGAGITDTQYF
>-|TRBV5-1|TRBJ1-2
CASSLEANTNYGYTF
>few|TRBV5-1|TRBJ2-7
CASSWGQGFSYEQYF
>few|TRBV30|TRBJ2-7
CAWSMTSYEQYF
>-|TRBV20-1|-
CSASPGGQHHEQYF
>-|TRBV3-1|TRBJ2-7
CASSRAAGAYEQYF
>once|TRBV27|TRBJ2-2
CASSFRYTGELFF
>once|TRBV20-1|TRBJ1-5
CSARLRDGGNQPQHF
>-|TRBV6-6|TRBJ2-4
CASSYLQNIQYF
>-|TRBV4-3|-
CASSPGLGTEQYF
>-|TRBV9|TRBJ1-1
CASSVAPGGATEAFF
>-|TRBV9|TRBJ1-2
CASSALQQGGSYGYTF
>-|TRBV11-2|TRBJ2-1
CASSLDRGSGRREQFF
>once|TRBV6-6|TRBJ1-1
CASMVNTEAFF